The sequence of this T cell receptor (beta chain) was determined in a study of OX40 agonist ivuxolimab in advanced cancers. Study conclusions and caveats: Clonal expansion among partial responders at 0.1-3.0 mg/kg ranked near the lowest.

With respect to this clone: Its antigen is as yet unknown.

Cycle 7 day 1, cycle 4 day 1, and baseline were the timepoints at which blood was sampled. Germline V CDR1 and CDR2: SGHTA, FQGTGA. This CDR3 comprises 12 residues. The V gene lost 2 bases and the J gene lost 3 bases, with 4 bases spanning the gap. Clones were sequenced by immunoSEQ multiplex PCR, and TCRdb holds only the in-frame ones, with some missing. The sample holds 19,000 or so clones, around 73% seen once. The source material was CD4+ or CD8+ T cells sorted from blood, sampled in a trial of the OX40 agonist ivuxolimab. This chain connects TRBV7-3 to TRBJ1-1, with no clear D. The receptor's source is an adult with an advanced solid tumor such as melanoma, head and neck, liver or kidney cancer. The CDR3 loop reads CASSLGYTEAFF. The CDR3 DNA follows: TGTGCCAGCAGCTTAGGTTACACTGAAGCTTTCTTT.